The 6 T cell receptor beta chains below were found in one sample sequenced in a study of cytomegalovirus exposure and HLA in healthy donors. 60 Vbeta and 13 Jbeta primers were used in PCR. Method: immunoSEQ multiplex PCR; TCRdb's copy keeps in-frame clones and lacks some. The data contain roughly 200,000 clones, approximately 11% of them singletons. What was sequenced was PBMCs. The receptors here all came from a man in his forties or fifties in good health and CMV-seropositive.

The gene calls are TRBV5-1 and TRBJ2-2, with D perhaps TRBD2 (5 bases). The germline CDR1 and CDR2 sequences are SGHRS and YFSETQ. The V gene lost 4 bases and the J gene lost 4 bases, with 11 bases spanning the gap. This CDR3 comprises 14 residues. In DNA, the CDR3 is TGCGCCAGCAGCCTCTCCGGGGTCACCGGGGAGCTGTTTTTT. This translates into CASSLSGVTGELFF.

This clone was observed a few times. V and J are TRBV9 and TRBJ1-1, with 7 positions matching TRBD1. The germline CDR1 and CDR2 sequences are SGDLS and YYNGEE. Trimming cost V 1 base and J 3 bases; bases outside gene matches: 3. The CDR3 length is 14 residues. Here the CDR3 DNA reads TGTGCCAGCAGCGTAAAAACAGGGGACACTGAAGCTTTCTTT. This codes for CASSVKTGDTEAFF.

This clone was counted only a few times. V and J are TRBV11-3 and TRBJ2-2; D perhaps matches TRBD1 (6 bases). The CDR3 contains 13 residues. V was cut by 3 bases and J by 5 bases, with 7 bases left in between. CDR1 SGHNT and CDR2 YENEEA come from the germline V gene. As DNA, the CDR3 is TGTGCCAGCAGCTTCGGACAGACCGGGGAGCTGTTTTTT. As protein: CASSFGQTGELFF.

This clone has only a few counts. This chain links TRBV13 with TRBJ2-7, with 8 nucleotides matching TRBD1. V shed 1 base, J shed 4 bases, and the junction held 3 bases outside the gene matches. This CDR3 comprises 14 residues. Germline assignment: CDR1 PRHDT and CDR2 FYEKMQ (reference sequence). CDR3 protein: CASSLAQGVYEQYF. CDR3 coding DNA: TGTGCCAGCAGCTTAGCACAGGGGGTGTACGAGCAGTACTTC.

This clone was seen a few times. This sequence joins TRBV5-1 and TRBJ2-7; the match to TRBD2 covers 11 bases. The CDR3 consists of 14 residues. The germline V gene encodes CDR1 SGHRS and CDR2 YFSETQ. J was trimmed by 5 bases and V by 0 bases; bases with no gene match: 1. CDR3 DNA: TGCGCCAGCAGCTTGGGTAGCGGGGGGGACGAGCAGTACTTC. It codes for CASSLGSGGDEQYF.

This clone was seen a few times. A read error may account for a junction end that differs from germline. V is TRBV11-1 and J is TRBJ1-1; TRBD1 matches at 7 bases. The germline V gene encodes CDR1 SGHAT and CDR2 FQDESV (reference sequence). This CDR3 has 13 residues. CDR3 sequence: CASRLGGLGEAFF. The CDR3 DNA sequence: TGTGCCAGCAGGTTAGGGGGCTTGGGTGAAGCTTTCTTT.